Presented here are 13 T cell receptor beta chains from one specimen sequenced in a study of T cells after yellow fever vaccination. TCRdb independently ran MiXCR on the 5' RACE reads; one entry per CDR3 protein. The data show about 130,000 distinct CDR3 sequences, approximately 8.4% seen once. The sequenced sample was CD8+ T cells sorted from PBMCs, obtained on the day of the yellow fever booster vaccination. These receptors were taken from a man between 18 and 29 years old who received the YFV17D yellow fever vaccine.

CDR3 in amino acids: CASSAGTSAYNEQFF. The CDR3 bases are TGTGCCAGCAGTGCCGGGACTAGCGCATACAATGAGCAGTTCTTC. V gene TRBV27 combines with J gene TRBJ2-1, with 10 bases fitting TRBD2. After removal of 5 bases from V and 4 bases from J, the junction contained 5 bases not matched to a gene. The CDR3 contains 15 residues. CDR1 is MNHEY and CDR2 is SMNVEV in the germline V gene (reference sequence).

The chain carries TRBV11-1 and TRBJ1-1; D perhaps matches TRBD1 (5 bases). The CDR3 spans 15 residues. Germline CDR1 is SGHAT and CDR2 is FQDESV (reference sequence). Trimming cost V 2 bases and J 2 bases, with 12 bases left between them. DNA of the CDR3: TGTGCCAGCAGCTTATACAGACAGCAAAACACTGAAGCTTTCTTT. Residues: CASSLYRQQNTEAFF.

This CDR3 reads CASGDQDLSYNEQFF. The CDR3 nucleotides read TGTGCCAGCGGGGACCAGGATCTCTCCTACAATGAGCAGTTCTTC. The chain carries TRBV12-3 or TRBV12-4 and TRBJ2-1, with D tentatively TRBD1 or TRBD2 (5 bases each). Trimming left V 8 bases short and J 0 bases short, with 14 bases between. The CDR3 length is 15 residues.

This clonotype has a count of ten or more. The genes are TRBV4-3 and TRBJ2-3; weak D call: TRBD2 (6 bases). The CDR3 is 14 amino acids. Germline lookup yields CDR1 LGHNA and CDR2 YSLEER. The V gene lost 8 bases and the J gene lost 4 bases, with 16 bases spanning the gap. This chain's CDR3 is CASALIGEADTQYF. CDR3 nucleotide sequence: TGCGCCAGCGCCCTCATCGGGGAGGCAGATACGCAGTATTTT.

This clonotype has only a few counts. V and J are TRBV6-1 and TRBJ2-7; D not certain. V lost 10 bases and J lost 1, with 5 bases in between. CDR3 length: 10 residues. Germline CDR1 and CDR2: MNHNS and SASEGT. In DNA form, the CDR3 reads TGTGCCACCGGTTCCTACGAGCAGTACGTC. Translating gives CATGSYEQYV.

This rearrangement joins TRBV3-1 to TRBJ1-2, with 7 bases fitting TRBD1. The CDR3 is 15 residues long. The junction had 8 bases not matched to a gene; V was cut back by 4 bases and J by 3 bases. CDR1 and CDR2 from the germline V gene are LGHDT and YNNKEL (reference sequence). The CDR3 sequence is CASSLLTGTDYGYTF. The CDR3 DNA sequence: TGTGCCAGCAGCCTCCTTACCGGGACAGACTATGGCTACACCTTC.

Only a few counts were recorded for this clonotype. The gene calls are TRBV4-1 and TRBJ1-2; TRBD1 matches 7 bases. The V gene end was trimmed by 4 bases and the J gene end by 0 bases; junction bases not matched to a gene: 8. CDR3 length equals 16 residues. Germline loops: CDR1 MGHRA, CDR2 YSYEKL. The CDR3 sequence: CASSPRGGQTNYGYTF. CDR3 sequence (DNA): TGCGCCAGCAGCCCCAGGGGGGGACAGACTAACTATGGCTACACCTTC.

This clonotype has more than one count but fewer than ten. The chain has TRBV6-6 and TRBJ1-2; D unclear. CDR3 length: 12 amino acids. Germline CDR1 is MNHNY and CDR2 is SVGAGI (reference sequence). V lost 8 bases to trimming and J lost 4 bases, with 11 bases between them. The CDR3 DNA is TGTGCCAGCCTTCGGACTTTCTATGGCTACACCTTC. Residues: CASLRTFYGYTF.

This clonotype has more than one count but fewer than ten. The J gene is TRBJ2-7, the V gene TRBV10-3; weak D call: TRBD1 (6 bases). Trimming pared 3 bases from V and 0 bases from J, leaving 12 bases between. Germline V gene lookup returns CDR1 ENHRY and CDR2 SYGVKD. This CDR3 spans 15 amino acids. The CDR3 bases are TGTGCCATCAGTGAAACAAAGGACAGCTCCTACGAGCAGTACTTC. Its protein product is CAISETKDSSYEQYF.

This clonotype was seen repeatedly, ten times or more. The rearrangement uses TRBV7-9 and TRBJ2-7; D not certain. Trimming cost V 5 bases and J 7 bases, with 12 bases left between them. The germline gives CDR1 SEHNR, CDR2 FQNEAQ (reference sequence). The CDR3 is 12 amino acids. CDR3 residues: CASSPHSGEQYF. The CDR3 region has the DNA TGTGCCAGCAGCCCCCACTCCGGGGAGCAGTACTTC. Supplemented by reference TRBV7-9 and TRBJ2-7, the full variable domain reads DTGVSQNPRHKITKRGQNVTFRCDPISEHNRLYWYRQTLGQGPEFLTYFQNEAQLEKSRLLSDRFSAERPKGSFSTLEIQRTEQGDSAMYLCASSPHSGEQYFGPGTRLTVT.

J is TRBJ2-1 and V is TRBV6-5; 8 positions agree with TRBD2. CDR3 size: 15 residues. The germline V gene encodes CDR1 MNHEY and CDR2 SVGAGI. J was trimmed by 4 bases and V by 6 bases; bases with no gene match: 8. The CDR3 coding sequence is TGTGCCAGCAGCCGAACTAGCGGCGTTTACAATGAGCAGTTCTTC. Residues: CASSRTSGVYNEQFF.

The J gene is TRBJ2-7, the V gene TRBV5-1, with 7 bases identical to TRBD1. The CDR3 is made up of 14 amino acids. V gave up 3 bases and J gave up 5 bases; unmatched junction bases: 8. CDR1 is SGHRS, CDR2 YFSETQ, per germline. The DNA for the CDR3 is TGCGCCAGCAGCTCCCCCGGGACAGCTAACGAGCAGTACGTC. It is translated as CASSSPGTANEQYV.

The chain combines TRBV12-3 or TRBV12-4 with TRBJ1-5, with TRBD1 identical over 7 bases. J was trimmed by 7 bases and V by 8 bases; bases with no gene match: 5. There are 12 residues in the CDR3. CDR3 in DNA: TGTGCCAGCCGGGACAGTTGGCAGCCCCAGCATTTT. Translated: CASRDSWQPQHF.